This TCR beta chain was identified during a study of T cells in Graves' hyperthyroidism and ophthalmopathy. RNA transcripts gave rise to amplified TCR beta CDR3 regions. The primer set for the first-round RT-PCR of the TCR CDR3 was HTBI. TCRdb re-called the multiplex PCR reads with MiXCR, one entry per CDR3 protein. The table lists approximately 380,000 distinct CDR3 sequences, more than 12% of them singletons, with 25% to 30% in the top ten. Diagnoses used clinical symptoms, serum thyroxine and TRAb, thyroid ultrasound and orbital computed tomography. Germline CDR1 reads SEHNR; CDR2 reads FQNEAQ (reference sequence). Trimming removed 5 bases from V and 5 bases from J; junction bases left unmatched: 17. This CDR3 comprises 19 residues.

The chain employs TRBV7-9 and TRBJ2-2, with TRBD2 matching over 10 bases. The source of this sequence is a man in his fifties with Graves' ophthalmopathy. Source material: blood. Here the CDR3 reads CASSEPGLAQRTGTGELFF. CDR3 coding DNA: TGTGCCAGCAGCGAACCGGGACTAGCGCAACGAACAGGGACCGGGGAGCTGTTTTTT.